These 21 T cell receptor beta chains were sequenced from one sample in a study of cytomegalovirus exposure and HLA in healthy donors. With 60 Vbeta and 13 Jbeta primers, the PCR was carried out. Assay: immunoSEQ multiplex PCR; the TCRdb copy retains only in-frame clones and omits some. This table has over 150,000 clones, approximately 80% appearing once. Sequencing used PBMCs. The source is a man aged 40-49 years in good health and CMV-seronegative.

The gene calls are TRBV6-5 and TRBJ2-2, with 7 nucleotides matching TRBD1. The J segment lost 6 bases and the V segment lost 2 bases, leaving 3 bases of the junction unmatched. CDR1 is MNHEY and CDR2 is SVGAGI in the germline V gene. The CDR3 is made up of 14 amino acids. The CDR3 DNA follows: TGTGCCAGCAGTTACGGACAGGACGCCGGGGAGCTGTTTTTT. Residues: CASSYGQDAGELFF.

The chain has TRBV7-3 and TRBJ2-3; no reliable D call. CDR1 and CDR2 from the germline V gene are SGHTA and FQGTGA. This CDR3 region has 13 residues. Trimming shortened V by 6 bases and J by 3 bases, and 10 bases separated the two germline ends. The CDR3 is CASSPTETDTQYF. The CDR3 region has the DNA TGTGCCAGCAGTCCAACAGAGACAGATACGCAGTATTTT.

The rearrangement uses TRBV6-6 and TRBJ1-1; D gene unclear. Germline loops: CDR1 MNHNY, CDR2 SVGAGI (reference sequence). This CDR3 is 10 amino acids long. Trimming removed 4 bases at V and 8 bases at J, with 5 bases between. CDR3 amino acids: CASSFPEAFF. The DNA for the CDR3 is TGTGCCAGCAGTTTCCCAGAAGCTTTCTTT.

The chain links TRBV7-8 to TRBJ2-7; TRBD1 aligns across 7 bases. This CDR3 comprises 17 residues. Losses at the gene ends were 3 bases for V and 3 bases for J; bases not matched to a gene: 14. The germline CDR1 and CDR2 sequences are SGHVS and FQNEAQ. CDR3 nucleotides: TGTGCCAGCAGCTTCCCATTGACAGGGAATCCAAACTACGAGCAGTACTTC. Translated: CASSFPLTGNPNYEQYF. The full variable domain, completed using reference TRBV7-8 and TRBJ2-7, is GAGVSQSPRYKVAKRGQDVALRCDPISGHVSLFWYQQALGQGPEFLTYFQNEAQLDKSGLPSDRFFAERPEGSVSTLKIQRTQQEDSAVYLCASSFPLTGNPNYEQYFGPGTRLTVT.

This clone has a handful of counts. This chain uses TRBV6-1 with TRBJ1-6, with 7 bases that match TRBD1. The trim removed 3 bases at V and 10 bases at J, leaving 9 bases unmatched. The CDR3 is 15 amino acids. Germline V gives CDR1 MNHNS, CDR2 SASEGT. In DNA form, the CDR3 reads TGTGCCAGCAGTGAGAACCCCGACAGGGCCTCACCCCTCCACTTT. Translation gives CASSENPDRASPLHF.

This clone came up once. This chain joins TRBV7-3 and TRBJ1-1; weak D call: TRBD1 (6 bases). Trimming removed 1 base from V and 5 bases from J, with 14 bases in between. The CDR3 consists of 15 residues. Germline V gene lookup returns CDR1 SGHTA and CDR2 FQGTGA. The DNA of the CDR3 is TGTGCCAGCAGCTTAAGAGGGGGGGGTGGTACTGAAGCTTTCTTT. It specifies CASSLRGGGGTEAFF.

This clone was seen more than once but under ten times. The chain links TRBV6-4 to TRBJ1-6; 7 bases fit TRBD1. The trim removed 2 bases at V and 7 bases at J, leaving 8 bases unmatched. Germline CDR1 and CDR2: MRHNA and SNTAGT. The CDR3 totals 16 residues. The CDR3 nucleotides are TGTGCCAGCAGTGACGATAGAGACAGGGCCAATTCACCCCTCCACTTT. This codes for CASSDDRDRANSPLHF.

CDR3 in DNA: TGTGCCAGCAGTGGTATGGCGGGGGGGCGACCAGATACGCAGTATTTT. Residues: CASSGMAGGRPDTQYF. J is TRBJ2-3 and V is TRBV2, with TRBD2 identical over 9 bases. In germline, CDR1 is SNHLY, CDR2 FYNNEI. CDR3 length: 16 amino acids. Germline trimming cut 4 bases from V and 4 bases from J; bases unmatched to any gene: 9.

The chain is built from TRBV20-1 and TRBJ2-1; D perhaps matches TRBD1 (5 bases). The CDR3 is made up of 11 amino acids. CDR1 DFQATT and CDR2 SNEGSKA come from the germline V gene (reference sequence). The CDR3 DNA reads TGCAGCGCAGACAGTTACAATGAGCAGTTCTTC. Translated, it gives CSADSYNEQFF.

The rearrangement uses TRBV5-1 and TRBJ1-2; TRBD1 aligns across 8 bases. This CDR3 is built from 16 residues. The germline gives CDR1 SGHRS, CDR2 YFSETQ. V gave up 4 bases and J gave up 4 bases; unmatched junction bases: 12. The CDR3 spells CASSAAGQGGGYGYTF. CDR3 nucleotides: TGCGCCAGCAGCGCGGCCGGACAGGGTGGAGGCTATGGCTACACCTTC.

V usage is TRBV11-2 and J usage is TRBJ2-1, with 10 positions matching TRBD2. Germline V CDR1 and CDR2: SGHAT, FQNNGV. V lost 4 bases to trimming and J lost 4 bases; unmatched junction nucleotides: 1. This CDR3 is 14 amino acids long. Written as DNA, the CDR3 is TGTGCCAGCAGCTCACTAGCGGGGTACAATGAGCAGTTCTTC. This gives the protein CASSSLAGYNEQFF.

In this sample, this clone turned up once. V and J are TRBV14 and TRBJ2-1; tentative D call: TRBD2 (5 bases). Trimming cost V 0 bases and J 8 bases, with 14 bases left between them. Germline-derived CDR1 and CDR2 are SGHDN and FVKESK. The CDR3 totals 15 residues. The CDR3 reads CASSQDLGGSHEQFF. The CDR3 bases are TGTGCCAGCAGCCAAGATCTAGGAGGAAGCCATGAGCAGTTCTTC. The full variable domain, its missing parts supplied by reference TRBV14 and TRBJ2-1, is EAGVTQFPSHSVIEKGQTVTLRCDPISGHDNLYWYRRVMGKEIKFLLHFVKESKQDESGMPNNRFLAERTGGTYSTLKVQPAELEDSGVYFCASSQDLGGSHEQFFGPGTRLTVL.

The chain has TRBV4-3 and TRBJ2-4, with D possibly matching TRBD1 (6 bases). This CDR3 contains 15 residues. Germline V lookup: CDR1 LGHNA, CDR2 YSLEER. The ends were cut back, 0 bases at V and 6 bases at J, with 12 bases in the middle. The CDR3 is CASSQDNRAGNIQYF. The CDR3 nucleotides read TGCGCCAGCAGCCAAGATAACAGGGCCGGAAACATTCAGTACTTC.

J is TRBJ2-2 and V is TRBV9; 8 bases align to TRBD1. Losses at the gene ends were 1 base for V and 5 bases for J; bases not matched to a gene: 7. CDR1 SGDLS and CDR2 YYNGEE come from the germline V gene. The CDR3 extends over 16 amino acids. As DNA, the CDR3 is TGTGCCAGCAGCGTATCCGGGACAGGCTCAACCGGGGAGCTGTTTTTT. Amino acids: CASSVSGTGSTGELFF.

The CDR3 region is CASSLSIATGTEAFF. The CDR3 DNA reads as TGTGCCAGCAGTTTATCGATTGCGACGGGGACTGAAGCTTTCTTT. The chain couples TRBV27 to TRBJ1-1, with D hard to call. Germline CDR1 is MNHEY and CDR2 is SMNVEV (reference sequence). Trimming stripped 0 bases from V and 5 bases from J, with 13 bases between. There are 15 residues in the CDR3.

This chain joins TRBV18 and TRBJ1-1; 8 nucleotides match TRBD1. The CDR3 length is 15 residues. Germline values: CDR1 KGHSH, CDR2 LQKENI. Unmatched junction bases numbered 7, after V lost 6 bases and J lost 1 base. CDR3 loop: CASSQQGAGNTEAFF. DNA for the CDR3: TGTGCCAGCTCTCAGCAGGGGGCTGGGAACACTGAAGCTTTCTTT.

This clone was seen once. This chain connects TRBV5-6 to TRBJ2-5; D gene unclear. The germline V gene has CDR1 SGHDT and CDR2 YYEEEE. V gave up 5 bases and J gave up 5 bases, with 16 bases separating them. The CDR3 spans 14 residues. This chain's CDR3 is CASSYGSLRETQYF. CDR3 nucleotides: TGTGCCAGCAGTTACGGTAGCCTTCGGGAGACCCAGTACTTC.

V is TRBV7-2 and J is TRBJ1-5; D is unclear. Per the germline V gene, CDR1 is SGHTA and CDR2 is FQGNSA. CDR3 length: 13 amino acids. V gave up 2 bases and J gave up 9 bases, with 11 bases separating them. CDR3 in DNA: TGTGCCAGCAGCTTACAAGCCCTTGGGCCCCAGCATTTT. Translated: CASSLQALGPQHF.

V gene TRBV5-6 combines with J gene TRBJ2-7; 7 bases map to TRBD2. CDR3 length: 16 residues. Germline V lookup: CDR1 SGHDT, CDR2 YYEEEE. Trimming cost V 4 bases and J 2 bases; bases outside gene matches: 12. In DNA, the CDR3 is TGTGCCAGCAGCGTGGGGAGGGGCGGGAGAGCCTACGAGCAGTACTTC. It yields the protein CASSVGRGGRAYEQYF.

The chain carries TRBV6-1 and TRBJ2-5; D may be TRBD1 (5 bases). Trimming took 7 bases from V and 4 from J, leaving 16 bases between them. CDR1 is MNHNS, CDR2 SASEGT, per germline. This CDR3 is 14 amino acids long. The CDR3 is CASILVDSPETQYF. DNA of the CDR3: TGTGCCAGCATCCTGGTCGACAGTCCAGAGACCCAGTACTTC.

The genes are TRBV19 and TRBJ1-5; D is unclear. The CDR3 runs to 13 residues. Germline CDR1 reads LNHDA; CDR2 reads SQIVND (reference sequence). V was cut by 0 bases and J by 7 bases, with 7 bases left in between. The CDR3 nucleotides read TGTGCCAGTAGTATAGATCTACGCCAGCCCCAGCATTTT. It specifies CASSIDLRQPQHF.